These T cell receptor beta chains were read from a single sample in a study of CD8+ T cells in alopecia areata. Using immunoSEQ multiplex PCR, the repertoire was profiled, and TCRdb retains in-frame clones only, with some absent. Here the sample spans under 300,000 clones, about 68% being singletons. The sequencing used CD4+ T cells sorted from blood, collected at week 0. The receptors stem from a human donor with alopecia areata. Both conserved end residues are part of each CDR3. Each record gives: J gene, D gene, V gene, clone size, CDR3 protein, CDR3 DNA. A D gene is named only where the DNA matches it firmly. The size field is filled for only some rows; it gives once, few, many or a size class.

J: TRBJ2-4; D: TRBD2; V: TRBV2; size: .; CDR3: CASSGRLAAKNIQYF; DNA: TGTGCCAGCAGTGGTAGACTAGCCGCCAAAAACATTCAGTACTTC
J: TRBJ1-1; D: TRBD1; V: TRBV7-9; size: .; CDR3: CASSIWGQTEAFF; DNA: TGTGCCAGCAGTATTTGGGGACAGACTGAAGCTTTCTTT
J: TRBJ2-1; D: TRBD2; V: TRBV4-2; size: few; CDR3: CASSLVSGGEYNEQFF; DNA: TGTGCCAGCAGCCTCGTAAGCGGGGGGGAATACAATGAGCAGTTCTTC
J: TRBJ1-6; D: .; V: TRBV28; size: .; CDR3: CASSLPGDYSPLHF; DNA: TGTGCCAGCAGTTTACCAGGGGACTATTCACCCCTCCACTTT
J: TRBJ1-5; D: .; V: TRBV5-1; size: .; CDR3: CASSREGNQPQHF; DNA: TGCGCCAGCAGCAGGGAGGGCAATCAGCCCCAGCATTTT
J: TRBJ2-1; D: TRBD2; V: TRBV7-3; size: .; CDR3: CASSSYPRGGNEQFF; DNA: TGTGCCAGCAGCTCCTACCCACGGGGGGGCAATGAGCAGTTCTTC
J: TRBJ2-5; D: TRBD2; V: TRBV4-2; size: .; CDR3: CASSQDTSGAGETQYF; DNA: TGTGCCAGCAGCCAAGATACTAGCGGGGCCGGAGAGACCCAGTACTTC
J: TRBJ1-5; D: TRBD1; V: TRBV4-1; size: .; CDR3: CASSQEQGLSNQPQHF; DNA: TGCGCCAGCAGCCAAGAACAGGGGCTAAGCAATCAGCCCCAGCATTTT
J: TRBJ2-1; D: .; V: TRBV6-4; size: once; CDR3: CASSGESSYNEQFF; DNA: TGTGCCAGCAGTGGAGAGAGCTCCTACAATGAGCAGTTCTTC
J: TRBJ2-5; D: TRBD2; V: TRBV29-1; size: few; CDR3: CSVVTSGGPNF; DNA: TGCAGCGTTGTGACTAGCGGGGGTCCTAACTTC
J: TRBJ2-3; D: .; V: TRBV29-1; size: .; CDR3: CSHLRGDTQYF; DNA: TGCAGTCATCTCAGGGGTGATACGCAGTATTTT
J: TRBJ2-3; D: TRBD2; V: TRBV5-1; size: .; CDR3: CASSLYSGGGPGDTQYF; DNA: TGCGCCAGCAGCTTGTATTCTGGCGGGGGGCCGGGAGATACGCAGTATTTT
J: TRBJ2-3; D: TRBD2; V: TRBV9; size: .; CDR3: CASSVGAGGPADTQYF; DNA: TGTGCCAGCAGCGTAGGTGCGGGGGGGCCGGCAGATACGCAGTATTTT
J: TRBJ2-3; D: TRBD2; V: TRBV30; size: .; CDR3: CAWTERGGTDTQYF; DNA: TGTGCCTGGACTGAGCGGGGGGGCACAGATACGCAGTATTTT
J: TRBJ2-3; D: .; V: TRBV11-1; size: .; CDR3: CASSLAGESTDTQYF; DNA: TGTGCCAGCAGCTTAGCTGGGGAGAGCACAGATACGCAGTATTTT
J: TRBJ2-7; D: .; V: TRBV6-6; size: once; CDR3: CASSYTGQYSYEQYF; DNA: TGTGCCAGCAGTTACACCGGACAGTACTCCTACGAGCAGTACTTC
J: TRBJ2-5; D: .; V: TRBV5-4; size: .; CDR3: CASSLGGVYQETQYF; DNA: TGTGCCAGCAGCTTGGGAGGGGTGTACCAAGAGACCCAGTACTTC
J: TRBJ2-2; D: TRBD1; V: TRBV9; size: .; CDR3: CASSATGLGGELFF; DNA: TGTGCCAGCAGCGCGACAGGGTTAGGAGGGGAGCTGTTTTTT
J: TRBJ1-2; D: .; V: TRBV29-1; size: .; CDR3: CSVGPDRAGYTF; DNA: TGCAGCGTTGGCCCCGATCGAGCTGGCTACACCTTC
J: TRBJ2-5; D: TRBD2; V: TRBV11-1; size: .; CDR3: CASSSGTSQETQYF; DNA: TGTGCCAGCAGCTCGGGGACTAGCCAAGAGACCCAGTACTTC
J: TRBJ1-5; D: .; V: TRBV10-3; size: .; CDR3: CAISEVGGNQPQHF; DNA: TGTGCCATCAGTGAGGTGGGAGGGAATCAGCCCCAGCATTTT
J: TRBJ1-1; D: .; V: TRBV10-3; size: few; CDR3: CAISESGGGAEAFF; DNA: TGTGCCATCAGTGAGTCTGGAGGGGGAGCCGAAGCTTTCTTT